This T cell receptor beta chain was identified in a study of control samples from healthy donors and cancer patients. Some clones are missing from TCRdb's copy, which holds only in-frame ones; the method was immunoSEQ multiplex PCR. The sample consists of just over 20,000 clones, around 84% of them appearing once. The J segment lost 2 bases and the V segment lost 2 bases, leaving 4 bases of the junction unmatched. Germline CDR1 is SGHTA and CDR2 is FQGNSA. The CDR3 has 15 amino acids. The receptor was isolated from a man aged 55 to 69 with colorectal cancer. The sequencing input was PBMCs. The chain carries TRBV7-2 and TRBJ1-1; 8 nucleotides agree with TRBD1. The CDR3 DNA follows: TGTGCCAGCAGCTTAACGACAGGGGCAAACACTGAAGCTTTCTTT. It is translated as CASSLTTGANTEAFF.